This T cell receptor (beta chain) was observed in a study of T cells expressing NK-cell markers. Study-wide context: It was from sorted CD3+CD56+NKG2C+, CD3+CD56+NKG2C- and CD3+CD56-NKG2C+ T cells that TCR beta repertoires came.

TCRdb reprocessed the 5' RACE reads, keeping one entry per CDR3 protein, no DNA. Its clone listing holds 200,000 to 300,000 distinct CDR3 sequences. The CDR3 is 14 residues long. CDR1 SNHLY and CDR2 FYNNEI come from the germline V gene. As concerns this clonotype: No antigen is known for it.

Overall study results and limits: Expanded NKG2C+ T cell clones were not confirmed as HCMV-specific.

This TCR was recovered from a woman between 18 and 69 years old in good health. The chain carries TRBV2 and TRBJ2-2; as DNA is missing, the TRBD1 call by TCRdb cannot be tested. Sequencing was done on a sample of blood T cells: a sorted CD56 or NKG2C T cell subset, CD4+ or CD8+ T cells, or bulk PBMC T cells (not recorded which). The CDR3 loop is CASTRTDNTGELFF. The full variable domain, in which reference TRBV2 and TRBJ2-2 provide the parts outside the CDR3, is EPEVTQTPSHQVTQMGQEVILRCVPISNHLYFYWYRQILGQKVEFLVSFYNNEISEKSEIFDDQFSVERPDGSNFTLKIRSTKLEDSAMYFCASTRTDNTGELFFGEGSRLTVL.